This TCR beta chain was sequenced for a study of graft-versus-host responses after intestinal transplantation. Study context: Each patient got anti-thymocyte globulin induction, then tacrolimus and steroids for around 3 years.

For this clone: Its antigen is not known.

Here immunoSEQ multiplex PCR was the method, and the copy in TCRdb shows in-frame clones only, minus some. This sample yields about 39,000 clones, of which just over 90% are seen a single time; about 3.6% belongs to the top ten. Study observations and caveats: GvH clones were found in recipient marrow; some appeared first in ileum or blood.

Per germline, CDR1 KGHSH and CDR2 LQKENI. The ends were cut back, 3 bases at V and 1 base at J, with 10 bases in the middle. The CDR3 contains 14 residues. The source is a human patient who received an intestinal transplant, so some T cells may come from the graft donor. V gene TRBV18 combines with J gene TRBJ2-7, with D tentatively TRBD1 (5 bases). The sequences come from PBMCs, collected around 730 days after intestinal transplantation. The CDR3 region has the DNA TGTGCCAGCTCACCTTCAGGGATTTCCTACGAGCAGTACTTC. Translation gives CASSPSGISYEQYF.